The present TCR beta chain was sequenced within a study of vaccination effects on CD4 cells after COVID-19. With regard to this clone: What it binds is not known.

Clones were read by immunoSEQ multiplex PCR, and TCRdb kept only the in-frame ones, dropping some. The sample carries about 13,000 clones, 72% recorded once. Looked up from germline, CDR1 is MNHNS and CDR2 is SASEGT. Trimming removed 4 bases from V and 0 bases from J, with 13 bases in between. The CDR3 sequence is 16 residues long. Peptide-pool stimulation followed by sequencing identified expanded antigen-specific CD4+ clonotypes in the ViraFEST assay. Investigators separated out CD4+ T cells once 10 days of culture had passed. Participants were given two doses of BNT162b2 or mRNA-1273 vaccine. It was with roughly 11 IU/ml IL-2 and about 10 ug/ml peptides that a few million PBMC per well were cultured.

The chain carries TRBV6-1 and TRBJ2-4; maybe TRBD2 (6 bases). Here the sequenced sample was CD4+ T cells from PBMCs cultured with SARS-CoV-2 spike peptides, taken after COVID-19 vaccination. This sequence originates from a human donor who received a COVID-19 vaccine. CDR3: CASSGDGGLAKNIQYF. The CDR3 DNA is TGTGCCAGCAGTGGCGACGGGGGACTAGCCAAAAACATTCAGTACTTC.